These 13 T cell receptor beta chains were sequenced from one sample in a study of blood T cell repertoires in COVID-19. Some clones are missing from TCRdb's copy, which holds only in-frame ones; the method was immunoSEQ multiplex PCR. This table holds about 170,000 clones, around 82% found once. Sequencing was done on a sample of peripheral blood. These receptors came from a woman aged 40-49 years with COVID-19, enrolled during active disease.

This clone was observed once. This chain uses TRBV6-5 with TRBJ1-5, with 8 bases aligning to TRBD1. The V gene's germline CDR1 is MNHEY and CDR2 SVGAGI. J gave up 1 base and V 6 bases, and 5 bases lay outside the gene matches. The CDR3 contains 15 residues. CDR3 amino acids: CASSDDRGSNQPQHF. The CDR3 DNA reads TGTGCCAGCAGCGACGACAGGGGAAGCAATCAGCCCCAGCATTTT.

A few counts support this clone. The sample holds other DNA sequences that translate to the same CDR3. The chain has TRBV2 and TRBJ1-5; 11 bases fit TRBD1. The CDR3 consists of 15 residues. The J segment lost 2 bases and the V segment lost 3 bases, leaving 0 bases of the junction unmatched. Germline V gene data show CDR1 as SNHLY and CDR2 as FYNNEI. As DNA, the CDR3 is TGTGCCAGCAGTGAGGACAGGGGGCGCAATCAGCCCCAGCATTTT. It codes for CASSEDRGRNQPQHF.

The chain links TRBV3-1 (or the pseudogene TRBV3-2) to TRBJ2-7, with a weak D call TRBD2 (6 bases). Trimming shortened V by 3 bases and J by 9 bases, and 12 bases separated the two germline ends. The CDR3 totals 12 residues. The germline V gene has CDR1 LGHDT and CDR2 YNNKEL (reference sequence). CDR3 coding DNA: TGTGCCAGCAGCCAGGGTAGCGGCCTGCAGTACTTC. Translating gives CASSQGSGLQYF.

V is TRBV29-1 and J is TRBJ1-1; no reliable D call. Germline CDR1 is SQVTM and CDR2 is ANQGSEA. The V and J ends lost 4 bases and 6 bases respectively, with 3 bases between them. The length of the CDR3 is 9 residues. This CDR3 reads CSVAAEAFF. DNA of the CDR3: TGCAGCGTTGCTGCTGAAGCTTTCTTT.

The chain links TRBV5-1 to TRBJ2-7, with 14 bases aligning to TRBD2. Germline values: CDR1 SGHRS, CDR2 YFSETQ. CDR3 size: 15 residues. With V trimmed by 4 bases and J by 6 bases, 6 bases remained unmatched. Here the CDR3 reads CASSPGLAGESEQYF. The CDR3 DNA reads as TGCGCCAGCAGCCCGGGACTAGCGGGAGAGAGCGAGCAGTACTTC.

This sequence joins TRBV10-3 and TRBJ1-2; tentative D call: TRBD1 (5 bases). CDR1 ENHRY and CDR2 SYGVKD come from the germline V gene. The V and J ends lost 4 bases and 5 bases respectively, with 14 bases between them. The CDR3 spans 14 residues. CDR3 in amino acids: CAISAGRDSYGYTF. The CDR3 coding sequence is TGTGCCATCAGTGCGGGCCGAGACAGTTATGGCTACACCTTC.

About this clone itself: A junction boundary mismatches the germline segment, possibly from a read error. V gene TRBV2 combines with J gene TRBJ2-6, with D possibly matching TRBD1 (6 bases). Looked up from germline, CDR1 is SNHLY and CDR2 is FYNNEI. The CDR3 covers 17 residues. In nucleotides, the CDR3 is TGTGCCAGCAGCGAAGGACAGTCACCATCTGGGGCCAACGTCCTGACTTTC. It is translated as CASSEGQSPSGANVLTF.

V usage is TRBV6-5 and J usage is TRBJ2-1; tentatively, D is TRBD1 (5 bases). The CDR3 has 14 residues. Germline loops: CDR1 MNHEY, CDR2 SVGAGI. V shed 8 bases and J shed 6 bases, with 17 bases lying between them. The CDR3 reads CASSSRAGANEQFF. The CDR3 DNA follows: TGTGCCAGCTCGAGCAGGGCCGGAGCCAATGAGCAGTTCTTC.

This clone was seen just once. The chain carries TRBV27 and TRBJ1-2; D may be TRBD1 (5 bases). This CDR3 is 15 amino acids long. The V and J ends lost 4 bases and 3 bases respectively, with 15 bases between them. CDR1 is MNHEY and CDR2 is SMNVEV in the germline V gene (reference sequence). Written as DNA, the CDR3 is TGTGCCAGCAGTTCAGGGATGTCGCTTCACTATGGCTACACCTTC. Translation gives CASSSGMSLHYGYTF.

The V call is TRBV19, the J call TRBJ2-1, with a tentative D call TRBD2 (5 bases). This CDR3 region has 16 residues. Germline loops: CDR1 LNHDA, CDR2 SQIVND (reference sequence). The V gene lost 5 bases and the J gene lost 5 bases, with 19 bases spanning the gap. The CDR3 is CASSQDRTATNNEQFF. The CDR3 DNA follows: TGTGCCAGTAGTCAGGACCGGACTGCGACTAACAATGAGCAGTTCTTC.

The chain joins TRBV19 to TRBJ2-3; perhaps TRBD2 as D (6 bases). V was shortened by 4 bases and J by 0 bases, with 14 bases between the two germline ends. The V gene's germline CDR1 is LNHDA and CDR2 SQIVND (reference sequence). CDR3 length: 16 amino acids. CDR3 residues: CASSSAGGSSTDTQYF. The CDR3 region has the DNA TGTGCCAGTAGTAGTGCCGGGGGTAGTAGCACAGATACGCAGTATTTT.

The chain joins TRBV15 to TRBJ2-5, with 7 bases aligning to TRBD2. V trimming: 4 bases; J trimming: 3 bases; junction bases outside the gene matches: 2. The CDR3 runs to 13 residues. Germline V CDR1 and CDR2: LNHNV, YYDKDF (reference sequence). The CDR3 nucleotides are TGTGCCACCAGCACAGGGAGGGAAGAGACCCAGTACTTC. Its translation is CATSTGREETQYF. The entire variable domain, with the rest obtained from reference TRBV15 and TRBJ2-5, is as follows: DAMVIQNPRYQVTQFGKPVTLSCSQTLNHNVMYWYQQKSSQAPKLLFHYYDKDFNNEADTPDNFQSRRPNTSFCFLDIRSPGLGDTAMYLCATSTGREETQYFGPGTRLLVL.

V and J are TRBV19 and TRBJ2-1, with D possibly TRBD2 on 5 matching bases. CDR3 length: 16 residues. V lost 3 bases and J lost 7, with 19 bases in between. Germline assignment: CDR1 LNHDA and CDR2 SQIVND (reference sequence). The CDR3 coding sequence is TGTGCCAGTAGTATTACTTTCATGGCGGGCAAGAATGAGCAGTTCTTC. This sequence encodes CASSITFMAGKNEQFF.